This TCR beta chain appears in the sequencing data of a study of identifying expanded T cells in peripheral blood. General study findings and limits: Clone count variance between approximately 2-week samples rose with total template count.

As regards this clone: Antigen unknown.

Healthy donors had no documented immune events, such as infections, while sampled. The germline V gene has CDR1 SNHLY and CDR2 FYNNEI. The length of the CDR3 is 14 residues. The V gene end was trimmed by 5 bases and the J gene end by 5 bases; junction bases not matched to a gene: 5. The data were produced by immunoSEQ multiplex PCR, yet TCRdb's version contains in-frame clones alone and is incomplete. This sample has nearly 60,000 clones, with approximately 89% found just once. Sequencing was carried out using blood. The rearrangement links TRBV2 to TRBJ2-5; TRBD1 matches at 10 bases. The sequence derives from a person aged 18 to 69 in good health. The CDR3 here is CASSWDRGTETQYF. The CDR3 DNA is TGTGCCAGCAGTTGGGACAGGGGAACGGAGACCCAGTACTTC.